The text below deals with one T cell receptor (beta chain). These data belong to a study of blood T cell repertoires in COVID-19. About the research overall: Whether acute or convalescent, the COVID-19 samples came from the United States, Italy and Spain.

CDR1 is MNHNY and CDR2 is SVGAGI in the germline V gene (reference sequence). The CDR3 totals 16 residues. Trimming pared 0 bases from V and 0 bases from J, leaving 12 bases between. Authors' methods: How many nucleated cells were present was estimated from reference gene primer amplification. Generated by immunoSEQ multiplex PCR, the TCRdb table keeps only in-frame clones and is missing some. V and J calls and clone size are as listed in that table; D and trimming were resolved from the DNA. The sample gives tens of thousands of clones, 82% of which show up once; around 29% is in the top ten. The chain has TRBV6-6 and TRBJ2-7, with D perhaps TRBD1 (5 bases). The TCR comes from a human donor in a cohort sampled during active COVID-19. The material sequenced was peripheral blood. The CDR3, as DNA: TGTGCCAGCAGTTACTCGACAGCGCCTTTCTCCTACGAGCAGTACTTC. Encoded protein: CASSYSTAPFSYEQYF.